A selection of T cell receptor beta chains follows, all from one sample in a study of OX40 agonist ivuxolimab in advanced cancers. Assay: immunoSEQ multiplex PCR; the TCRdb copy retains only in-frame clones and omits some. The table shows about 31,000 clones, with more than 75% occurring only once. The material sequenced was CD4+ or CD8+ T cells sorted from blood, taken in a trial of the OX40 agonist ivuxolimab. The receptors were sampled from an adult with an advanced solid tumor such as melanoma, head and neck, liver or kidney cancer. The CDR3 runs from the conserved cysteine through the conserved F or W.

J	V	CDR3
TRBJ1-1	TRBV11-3	CASSLESNTEAFF
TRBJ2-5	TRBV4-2	CASSQDSWTSGITPGETQYF
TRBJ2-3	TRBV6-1	CASRGNTQYF
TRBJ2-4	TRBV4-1	CASSQETVGLAGAGAKNIQYF
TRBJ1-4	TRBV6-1	CASSKTGQGDEKLFF
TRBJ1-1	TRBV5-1	CASSLTGVDTEAFF
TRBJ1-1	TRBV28	CASSPLNTEAFF
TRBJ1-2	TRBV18	CASSLGTGEDGYTF
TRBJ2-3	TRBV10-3	CAINFSGSWSDTQYF
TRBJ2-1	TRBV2	CASSRTSGRGTEQFF
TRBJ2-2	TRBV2	CASSEAAGGNTGELFF
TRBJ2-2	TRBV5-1	CASSLDLARTGELFF
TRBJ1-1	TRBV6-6	CASSTGQGNTEAFF
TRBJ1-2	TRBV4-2	CASSQDHLVGGYTF
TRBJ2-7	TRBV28	CASSLLTSGSYEQYF
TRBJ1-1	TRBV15	CATGENTEAFF
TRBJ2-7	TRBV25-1	CASSESGGGKSYEQYF
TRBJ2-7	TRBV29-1	CSVELRGDRGEQYF
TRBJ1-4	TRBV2	CASSDTQWLGLDEKLFF
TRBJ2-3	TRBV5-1	CASSFSRDHLKTDTQYF
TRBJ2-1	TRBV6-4	CASSPSYRDNEQFF
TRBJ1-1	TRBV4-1	CASSQAYRGRFEAFF
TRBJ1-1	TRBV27	CASSPNPIRDGANTEAFF
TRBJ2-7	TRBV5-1	CASARGEGAYEQYF
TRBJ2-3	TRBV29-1	CSVGSGSDTQYF
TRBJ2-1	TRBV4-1	CASSQPRLVANNEQFF
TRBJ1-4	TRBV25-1	CASSDYRDSPYEKLFF
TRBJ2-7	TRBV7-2	CASSLVGLAGAYEQYF
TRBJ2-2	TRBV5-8	CASSLGQEAGELFF
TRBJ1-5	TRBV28	CASTPPFPNQPQHF
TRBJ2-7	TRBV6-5	CASSSYYEQYF
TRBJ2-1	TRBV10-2	CATYHGGQGSYNEQFF
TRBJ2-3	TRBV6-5	CASSYQHSSADTQYF
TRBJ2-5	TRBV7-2	CASALGLAAETQYF
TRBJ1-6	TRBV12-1	CNAPALGTPGQPSPLHF
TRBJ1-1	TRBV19	CASSPGQGGRTEAFF
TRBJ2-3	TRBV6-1	CASSIPDTDTQYF
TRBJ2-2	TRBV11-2	CASSSDGIYTGELFF
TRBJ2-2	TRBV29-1	CSVRQGWNTGELFF
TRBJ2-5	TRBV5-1	CASRPGLPGRETQYF
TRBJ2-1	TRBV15	CATSRAGTRGEQFF
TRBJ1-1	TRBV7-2	CASSFSRMNTEAFF
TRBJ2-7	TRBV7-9	CASSPRGQAYEQYF
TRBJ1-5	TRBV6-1	CASSPTGNQPQHF
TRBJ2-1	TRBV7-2	CASSQRRAGREFF
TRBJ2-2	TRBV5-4	CASQSGIPNTGELFF
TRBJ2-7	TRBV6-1	CASSEAGRGVYEQYF